This T cell receptor (beta chain) appears in the sequencing data of a study of cytomegalovirus exposure and HLA in healthy donors. Between the trimmed V and J ends, which lost 3 bases and 4 bases, there was a span of 22 bases. CDR3 size: 18 residues. Looked up from germline, CDR1 is LNHDA and CDR2 is SQIVND (reference sequence). The PCR used 60 Vbeta and 13 Jbeta primers. Data came from immunoSEQ multiplex PCR; TCRdb stores just in-frame clones and leaves some out. Of roughly 120,000 clones listed, roughly two thirds are singletons. What was sequenced was PBMCs. V usage is TRBV19 and J usage is TRBJ1-3; D ambiguous. The receptor comes from a woman aged 25 to 39 in good health and CMV-seronegative. The CDR3 region has the DNA TGTGCCAGTAGTATTATAGGCGGTATTATCGATAGAGGAAACACCATATATTTT. It is translated as CASSIIGGIIDRGNTIYF.